This T cell receptor (beta chain) derives from a study of cytomegalovirus exposure and HLA in healthy donors. Study-wide points: Of the V segments, some could not be distinguished, including TRBV6-2 and TRBV6-3, and were excluded.

Primers for the PCR totalled 60 Vbeta and 13 Jbeta. This table comes from immunoSEQ multiplex PCR, and its TCRdb copy is limited to in-frame clones, with some not included. The data hold under 150,000 clones, with roughly 79% observed a single time. The CDR3 covers 16 residues. Germline assignment: CDR1 MGHRA and CDR2 YSYEKL. V dropped 6 bases and J dropped 7 bases, with 21 bases sitting between them. About this clone itself: Its antigen is not known.

The receptor comes from a woman aged 25 to 39 in good health and CMV-seronegative. The V call is TRBV4-1, the J call TRBJ2-2; a possible D gene is TRBD1 (5 bases). Sequenced: PBMCs. CDR3 protein: CASRASGNRDFGELFF. As DNA, the CDR3 is TGCGCCAGCAGAGCATCAGGGAATCGTGATTTCGGGGAGCTGTTTTTT.